This is a list of T cell receptor beta chains from one sample in a study of Graves' ophthalmopathy and Graves' hyperthyroidism. Via MiXCR, TCRdb re-called the multiplex PCR reads, giving one row per CDR3 protein. The sample has about 370,000 distinct CDR3 sequences, around 18% seen once. Material for sequencing was peripheral blood. The source is a young woman with Graves' ophthalmopathy. CDR3s include the opening cysteine and the closing phenylalanine or tryptophan. Each record gives: J gene, V gene, clone size, D gene, CDR3 DNA, CDR3 protein. The D gene is left open where the match is weak. Clone sizes are given selectively: once, few, many, or a class where the clone is expanded.

j_gene: TRBJ2-7; v_gene: TRBV3-1; abundance: .; d_gene: TRBD1; CDR3nt: TGTGCCAGCAGCCGCAATGGACAGGGGAAAAGGTCCTACGAGCAGTACTTC; CDR3aa: CASSRNGQGKRSYEQYF
j_gene: TRBJ2-2; v_gene: TRBV24-1; abundance: many; d_gene: .; CDR3nt: TGTGCCACCAGTGATTTGGGACGGGCGAACACCGGGGAGCTGTTTTTT; CDR3aa: CATSDLGRANTGELFF
j_gene: TRBJ1-1; v_gene: TRBV6-1; abundance: .; d_gene: .; CDR3nt: TGTGCCAGCAATCCCTCGGTTTCCCGGGGGGAGCGCACTGAAGCTTTCTTT; CDR3aa: CASNPSVSRGERTEAFF
j_gene: TRBJ1-2; v_gene: TRBV19; abundance: many; d_gene: .; CDR3nt: TGTGCCAGTAGTATAGTGCAGGGTCCCTATGGCTACACCTTC; CDR3aa: CASSIVQGPYGYTF
j_gene: TRBJ2-5; v_gene: TRBV12-3/TRBV12-4; abundance: once; d_gene: TRBD2; CDR3nt: TGTGCCAGCAGTGTAGCGGGAGGGTACCAAGAGACCCAGTACTTC; CDR3aa: CASSVAGGYQETQYF
j_gene: TRBJ2-7; v_gene: TRBV5-1; abundance: many; d_gene: .; CDR3nt: TGCGCCAGCAGCCCACCGGGGGACCCCAGCTCCTACGAGCAGTACTTC; CDR3aa: CASSPPGDPSSYEQYF
j_gene: TRBJ2-7; v_gene: TRBV28; abundance: many; d_gene: .; CDR3nt: TGTGCCAGCAGTCCGACGGGACGGCGCTACGAGCAGTACTTC; CDR3aa: CASSPTGRRYEQYF
j_gene: TRBJ2-5; v_gene: TRBV27; abundance: .; d_gene: TRBD2; CDR3nt: TGTGCCAGCAGCCCTACAGGACTAGCGGAGCCCGCAGGGACCCAGTACTTC; CDR3aa: CASSPTGLAEPAGTQYF
j_gene: TRBJ1-6; v_gene: TRBV7-3; abundance: many; d_gene: TRBD1; CDR3nt: TGTGCCAGCAGGAGGGACAGGGCAAATTCACCCCTCCACTTT; CDR3aa: CASRRDRANSPLHF
j_gene: TRBJ2-5; v_gene: TRBV2; abundance: many; d_gene: TRBD2; CDR3nt: TGTGCCAGCAGTCTTCGGCTAGCGGCGCTCCAAGAGACCCAGTACTTC; CDR3aa: CASSLRLAALQETQYF
j_gene: TRBJ2-7; v_gene: TRBV6-5; abundance: many; d_gene: .; CDR3nt: TGTGCCAGCAGTTACTATGGGGCAGATTACGAGCAGTACTTC; CDR3aa: CASSYYGADYEQYF
j_gene: TRBJ1-1; v_gene: TRBV30; abundance: many; d_gene: .; CDR3nt: TGTGCCTGGAGTGTGGGGCAGGGGAACACTGAAGCTTTCTTT; CDR3aa: CAWSVGQGNTEAFF
j_gene: TRBJ2-7; v_gene: TRBV6-2/TRBV6-3; abundance: few; d_gene: .; CDR3nt: TGTGCCAGCAGTTACTCGGCCGGGGGCGGGTACGAGCAGTACTTC; CDR3aa: CASSYSAGGGYEQYF
j_gene: TRBJ2-7; v_gene: TRBV11-3; abundance: many; d_gene: .; CDR3nt: TGTGCCAGCAGCAAGGGGATTTCCTACGAGCAGTACTTC; CDR3aa: CASSKGISYEQYF
j_gene: TRBJ1-2; v_gene: TRBV7-9; abundance: many; d_gene: TRBD1; CDR3nt: TGTGCCAGCAGCTTAAAGGACAGGGATGGCTACACCTTC; CDR3aa: CASSLKDRDGYTF
j_gene: TRBJ2-2; v_gene: TRBV19; abundance: many; d_gene: TRBD1; CDR3nt: TGTGCCAGTAGTATAGGACAGGGCGGCGCCGGGGAGCTGTTTTTT; CDR3aa: CASSIGQGGAGELFF
j_gene: TRBJ2-7; v_gene: TRBV29-1; abundance: many; d_gene: .; CDR3nt: TGCAGCGTTGGTTGGGAAGGCGTGTACGAGCAGTACTTC; CDR3aa: CSVGWEGVYEQYF
j_gene: TRBJ2-5; v_gene: TRBV6-2/TRBV6-3; abundance: .; d_gene: .; CDR3nt: TGTGCCAGCAGTTTTGAGCGCCAAGAGACCCAGTACTTC; CDR3aa: CASSFERQETQYF
j_gene: TRBJ2-7; v_gene: TRBV4-2; abundance: .; d_gene: TRBD2; CDR3nt: TGTGCCAGCAGCCTCCAGCGGCTAGCGGGGGACTCCTCCTACGAGCAGTACTTC; CDR3aa: CASSLQRLAGDSSYEQYF
j_gene: TRBJ1-5; v_gene: TRBV7-2; abundance: few; d_gene: .; CDR3nt: TGTGCCAGCAGCTTAGGCTTCTCCAGCAATCAGCCCCAGCATTTT; CDR3aa: CASSLGFSSNQPQHF
j_gene: TRBJ2-5; v_gene: TRBV5-1; abundance: few; d_gene: .; CDR3nt: TGCGCCAGCAGGCCACGTGTGCGGGATCTCCAAGAGACCCAGTACTTC; CDR3aa: CASRPRVRDLQETQYF
j_gene: TRBJ1-3; v_gene: TRBV20-1; abundance: many; d_gene: .; CDR3nt: TGCAGTGCTAGGAGTACAGTGGGCCCGGGAAACACCATATATTTT; CDR3aa: CSARSTVGPGNTIYF
j_gene: TRBJ1-2; v_gene: TRBV12-3/TRBV12-4; abundance: many; d_gene: .; CDR3nt: TGTGCCAGGACGGAGGATGGCTACACCTTC; CDR3aa: CARTEDGYTF
j_gene: TRBJ2-5; v_gene: TRBV7-9; abundance: .; d_gene: TRBD1; CDR3nt: TGTGCCAGCAGCTTTGGGACAGGGGATATGCAAGAGACCCAGTACTTC; CDR3aa: CASSFGTGDMQETQYF
j_gene: TRBJ1-5; v_gene: TRBV6-5; abundance: many; d_gene: .; CDR3nt: TGTGCCAGCGGAGCCAGGGGTATGCCCCAGCATTTT; CDR3aa: CASGARGMPQHF
j_gene: TRBJ2-7; v_gene: TRBV20-1; abundance: many; d_gene: TRBD2; CDR3nt: TGCAGTGCTAGACCTCTAGGACTAGCGGGAGGTCCCTACGAGCAGTACTTC; CDR3aa: CSARPLGLAGGPYEQYF
j_gene: TRBJ2-6; v_gene: TRBV30; abundance: many; d_gene: .; CDR3nt: TGTGCCTCGAGGGTTTGGCTGTCAGCAGGCGGGGCCAACGTCCTGACTTTC; CDR3aa: CASRVWLSAGGANVLTF
j_gene: TRBJ2-5; v_gene: TRBV6-2/TRBV6-3; abundance: many; d_gene: .; CDR3nt: TGTGCCAGCAGTTACCGGACGCAAGAGACCCAGTACTTC; CDR3aa: CASSYRTQETQYF
j_gene: TRBJ2-5; v_gene: TRBV18; abundance: many; d_gene: .; CDR3nt: TGTGCCAGCTCAGATACGGAAGAGACCCAGTACTTC; CDR3aa: CASSDTEETQYF
j_gene: TRBJ2-6; v_gene: TRBV29-1; abundance: many; d_gene: .; CDR3nt: TGCAGCGTTCGTGTAGGACAGTTAAGCTCTGGGGCCAACGTCCTGACTTTC; CDR3aa: CSVRVGQLSSGANVLTF
j_gene: TRBJ2-2; v_gene: TRBV24-1; abundance: many; d_gene: .; CDR3nt: TGTGCCACCAGTGATTTACGGGGAACCGGGGAGCTGTTTTTT; CDR3aa: CATSDLRGTGELFF
j_gene: TRBJ2-2; v_gene: TRBV6-2/TRBV6-3; abundance: many; d_gene: .; CDR3nt: TGTGCCAGCGGCGGGGGCCCGGACACCGGGGAGCTGTTTTTT; CDR3aa: CASGGGPDTGELFF
j_gene: TRBJ1-1; v_gene: TRBV4-1; abundance: many; d_gene: .; CDR3nt: TGCGCCAGCAGCTACACAGGAAACACAAACACTGAAGCTTTCTTT; CDR3aa: CASSYTGNTNTEAFF
j_gene: TRBJ1-6; v_gene: TRBV7-2; abundance: many; d_gene: TRBD1; CDR3nt: TGTGCCAGCAGCTTATCGGTGGACAGGGGAATGGGTAATTCACCCCTCCACTTT; CDR3aa: CASSLSVDRGMGNSPLHF
j_gene: TRBJ1-2; v_gene: TRBV6-5; abundance: many; d_gene: TRBD1; CDR3nt: TGTGCCAGCAGTTACCCTGGGACAGGCCCTAATGGCTACACCTTC; CDR3aa: CASSYPGTGPNGYTF
j_gene: TRBJ2-7; v_gene: TRBV7-2; abundance: many; d_gene: .; CDR3nt: TGTGCCAGCAGCTTCCAGGGGTGGTACGAGCAGTACTTC; CDR3aa: CASSFQGWYEQYF
j_gene: TRBJ1-2; v_gene: TRBV3-1; abundance: many; d_gene: .; CDR3nt: TGTGCCAGCAGCCAAGAGGGACTCAGGGGCACGGACTATGGCTACACCTTC; CDR3aa: CASSQEGLRGTDYGYTF
j_gene: TRBJ2-6; v_gene: TRBV11-2; abundance: .; d_gene: .; CDR3nt: TGTGCCAGCAGCCCCTGGTCTAGGGGCTCTGGGGCCAACGTCCTGACTTTC; CDR3aa: CASSPWSRGSGANVLTF
j_gene: TRBJ1-5; v_gene: TRBV28; abundance: many; d_gene: .; CDR3nt: TGTGCCAGCACCCGGGACCCGAATCAGCCCCAGCATTTT; CDR3aa: CASTRDPNQPQHF
j_gene: TRBJ1-1; v_gene: TRBV30; abundance: many; d_gene: .; CDR3nt: TGTGCCTGGAGTTTAGGGGGGTACACTGAAGCTTTCTTT; CDR3aa: CAWSLGGYTEAFF
j_gene: TRBJ1-1; v_gene: TRBV7-2; abundance: .; d_gene: .; CDR3nt: TGTGCCAGCAGCTTAAACTTGGGGGGCAACACTGAAGCTTTCTTT; CDR3aa: CASSLNLGGNTEAFF
j_gene: TRBJ1-6; v_gene: TRBV6-5; abundance: many; d_gene: .; CDR3nt: TGTGCCAGCAGTTTTCTCCCCGTCAGGACCTATAATTCACCCCTCCACTTT; CDR3aa: CASSFLPVRTYNSPLHF
j_gene: TRBJ2-7; v_gene: TRBV6-1; abundance: .; d_gene: .; CDR3nt: TGTGCCAGCAACCCTAGCCGGGGCGAGCAGTACTTC; CDR3aa: CASNPSRGEQYF
j_gene: TRBJ1-1; v_gene: TRBV20-1; abundance: few; d_gene: TRBD1; CDR3nt: TGCAGTGCTAGAGAGCCGAGGACAGGGAGTGAAGCTTTCTTT; CDR3aa: CSAREPRTGSEAFF
j_gene: TRBJ2-1; v_gene: TRBV20-1; abundance: many; d_gene: TRBD2; CDR3nt: TGCAGTGCTATCTTAGCGGGAGGGCCGCAGAATGAGCAGTTCTTC; CDR3aa: CSAILAGGPQNEQFF
j_gene: TRBJ1-5; v_gene: TRBV6-2/TRBV6-3; abundance: many; d_gene: .; CDR3nt: TGTGCCAGCAGTTATTCAGGCAGAGGACTTTATAGCAATCAGCCCCAGCATTTT; CDR3aa: CASSYSGRGLYSNQPQHF
j_gene: TRBJ1-3; v_gene: TRBV20-1; abundance: many; d_gene: .; CDR3nt: TGCAGTGCTAGGGGCCTCTCTGGAAACACCATATATTTT; CDR3aa: CSARGLSGNTIYF